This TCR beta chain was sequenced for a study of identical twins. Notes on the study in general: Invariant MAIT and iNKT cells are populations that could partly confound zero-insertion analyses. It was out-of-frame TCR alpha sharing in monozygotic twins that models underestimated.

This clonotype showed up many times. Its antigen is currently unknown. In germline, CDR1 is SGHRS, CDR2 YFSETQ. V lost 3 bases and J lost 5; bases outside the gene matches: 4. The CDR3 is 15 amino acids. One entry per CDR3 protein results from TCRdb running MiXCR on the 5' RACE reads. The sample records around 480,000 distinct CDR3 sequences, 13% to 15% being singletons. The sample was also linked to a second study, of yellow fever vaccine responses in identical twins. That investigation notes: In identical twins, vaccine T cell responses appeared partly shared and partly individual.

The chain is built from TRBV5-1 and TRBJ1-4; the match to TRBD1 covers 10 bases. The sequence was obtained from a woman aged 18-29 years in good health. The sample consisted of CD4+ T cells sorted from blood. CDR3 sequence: CASSSTGGANEKLFF. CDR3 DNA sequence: TGCGCCAGCAGCTCGACAGGGGGCGCGAATGAAAAACTGTTTTTT.